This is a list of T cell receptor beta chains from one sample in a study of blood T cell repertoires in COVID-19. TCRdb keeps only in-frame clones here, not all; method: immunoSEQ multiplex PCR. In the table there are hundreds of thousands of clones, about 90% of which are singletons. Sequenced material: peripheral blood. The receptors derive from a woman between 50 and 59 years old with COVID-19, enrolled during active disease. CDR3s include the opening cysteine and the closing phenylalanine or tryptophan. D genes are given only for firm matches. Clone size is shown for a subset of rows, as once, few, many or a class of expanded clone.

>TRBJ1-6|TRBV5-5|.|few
CASSLDYTRGNSPLHF
TGTGCCAGCAGCTTAGATTACACAAGGGGCAATTCACCCCTCCACTTT
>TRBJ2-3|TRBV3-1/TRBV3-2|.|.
CASSQDPLTSTDTQYF
TGTGCCAGCAGCCAAGACCCCCTCACTAGCACAGATACGCAGTATTTT
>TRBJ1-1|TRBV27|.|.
CASSQGGGTEAFF
TGTGCCAGCAGTCAAGGGGGGGGGACTGAAGCTTTCTTT
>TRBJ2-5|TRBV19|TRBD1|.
CASSTPPTGLGEETQYF
TGTGCCAGTAGTACACCTCCGACAGGGTTGGGGGAAGAGACCCAGTACTTC
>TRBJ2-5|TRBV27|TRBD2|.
CASRSSGRAHQETQYF
TGTGCCAGCAGATCAAGCGGGAGGGCCCACCAAGAGACCCAGTACTTC
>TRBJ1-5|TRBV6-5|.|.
CASREAALRPQHF
TGTGCCAGCAGGGAGGCCGCCTTACGGCCCCAGCATTTT
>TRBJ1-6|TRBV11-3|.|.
CASRPARMSSPLHF
TGTGCCAGCAGACCCGCGCGGATGAGTTCACCCCTCCACTTT
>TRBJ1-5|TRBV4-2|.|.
CASTPEGSGNQPQHF
TGTGCCAGCACCCCCGAGGGCTCGGGAAATCAGCCCCAGCATTTT
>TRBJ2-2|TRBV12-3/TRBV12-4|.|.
CASRRWPGELFF
TGTGCCAGCAGGAGGTGGCCCGGGGAGCTGTTTTTT
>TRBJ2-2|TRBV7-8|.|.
CASSLFLAGELFF
TGTGCCAGCAGCTTATTCCTAGCCGGGGAGCTGTTTTTT
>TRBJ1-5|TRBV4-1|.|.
CASSQIGLGDQPQHF
TGCGCCAGCAGCCAAATTGGGCTGGGTGATCAGCCCCAGCATTTT
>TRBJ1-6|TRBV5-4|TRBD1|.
CASSPGDRVNSPLHF
TGTGCCAGCAGCCCCGGGGACAGGGTTAATTCACCCCTCCACTTT
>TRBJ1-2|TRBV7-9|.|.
CASSPPVGGYGYTF
TGTGCCAGCAGCCCCCCGGTGGGGGGCTATGGCTACACCTTC
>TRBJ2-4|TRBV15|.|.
CATSRGGEKWNIQYF
TGTGCCACCAGCAGAGGGGGGGAGAAGTGGAACATTCAGTACTTC
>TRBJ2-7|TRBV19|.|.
CATNGNSAPHEQYF
TGTGCCACCAACGGTAATTCCGCCCCCCACGAGCAGTACTTC
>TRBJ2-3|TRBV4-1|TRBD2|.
CASSQGRGASGRADTQYF
TGCGCCAGCAGCCAAGGTCGGGGCGCTAGCGGGAGGGCAGATACGCAGTATTTT
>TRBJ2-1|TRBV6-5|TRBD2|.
CASSYVTSGGLNEQFF
TGTGCCAGCAGTTACGTGACTAGCGGGGGCCTCAATGAGCAGTTCTTC
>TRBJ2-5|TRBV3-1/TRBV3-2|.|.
CASSQDPLGSQETQYF
TGTGCCAGCAGCCAAGATCCCCTGGGCTCCCAAGAGACCCAGTACTTC
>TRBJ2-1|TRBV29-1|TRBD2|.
CSVGLAENSYNEQFF
TGCAGCGTGGGACTAGCGGAGAACTCCTACAATGAGCAGTTCTTC
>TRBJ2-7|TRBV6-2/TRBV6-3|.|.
CASSYSQRTSYEQYF
TGTGCCAGCAGTTACTCGCAGCGGACCTCCTACGAGCAGTACTTC
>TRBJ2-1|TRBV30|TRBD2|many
CAWSGRASEQFF
TGTGCCTGGAGCGGGAGGGCCTCTGAGCAGTTCTTC
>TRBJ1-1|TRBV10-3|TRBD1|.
CAISGPTGRTEAFF
TGTGCCATCAGTGGGCCGACAGGGCGAACTGAAGCTTTCTTT
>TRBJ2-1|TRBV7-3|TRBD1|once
CASSLGAGTGSGNEQFF
TGTGCCAGCAGCTTAGGGGCCGGGACAGGTTCAGGTAATGAGCAGTTCTTC
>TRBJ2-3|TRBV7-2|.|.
CASSPWQGGNTDTQYF
TGTGCCAGCAGCCCGTGGCAGGGGGGCAACACAGATACGCAGTATTTT
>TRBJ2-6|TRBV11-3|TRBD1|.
CASSHGQGAPGANVLTF
TGTGCCAGCAGCCACGGACAGGGGGCGCCTGGGGCCAACGTCCTGACTTTC
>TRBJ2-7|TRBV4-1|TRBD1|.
CASSPTGGRYEQYF
TGCGCCAGCAGCCCGACAGGGGGTAGGTACGAGCAGTACTTC
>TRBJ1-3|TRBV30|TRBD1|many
CASRQGWDTIYF
TGTGCTTCCCGACAGGGGTGGGACACCATATATTTT
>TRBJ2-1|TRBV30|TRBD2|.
CAWTVGAGTSIYNEQFF
TGTGCCTGGACTGTCGGAGCCGGGACTAGCATCTACAATGAGCAGTTCTTC
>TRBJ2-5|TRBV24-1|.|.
CATSGRGTHQETQYF
TGTGCCACCAGTGGTCGTGGCACCCACCAAGAGACCCAGTACTTC
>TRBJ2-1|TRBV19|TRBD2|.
CASSIEGTGLAGPSSYNEQFF
TGTGCCAGTAGTATAGAGGGGACGGGACTAGCGGGGCCGAGCTCCTACAATGAGCAGTTCTTC
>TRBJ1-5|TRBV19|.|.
CASSRYDQPQHF
TGTGCCAGTAGCCGCTACGATCAGCCCCAGCATTTT